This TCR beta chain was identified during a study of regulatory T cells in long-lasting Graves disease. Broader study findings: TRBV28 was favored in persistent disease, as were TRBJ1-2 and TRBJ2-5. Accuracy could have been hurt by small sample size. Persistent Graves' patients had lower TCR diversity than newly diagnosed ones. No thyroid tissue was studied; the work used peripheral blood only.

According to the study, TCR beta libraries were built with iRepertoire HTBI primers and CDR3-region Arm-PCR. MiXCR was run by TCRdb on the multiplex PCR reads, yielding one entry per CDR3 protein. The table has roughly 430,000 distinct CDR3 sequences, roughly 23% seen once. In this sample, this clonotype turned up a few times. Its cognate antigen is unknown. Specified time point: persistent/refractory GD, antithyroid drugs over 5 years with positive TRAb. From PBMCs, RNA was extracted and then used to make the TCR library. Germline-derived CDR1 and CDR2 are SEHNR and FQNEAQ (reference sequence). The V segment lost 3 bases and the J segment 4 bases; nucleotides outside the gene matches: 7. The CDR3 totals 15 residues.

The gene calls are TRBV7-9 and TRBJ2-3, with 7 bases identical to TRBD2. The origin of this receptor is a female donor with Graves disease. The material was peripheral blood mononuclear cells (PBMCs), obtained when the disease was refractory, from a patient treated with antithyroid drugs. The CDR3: CASSFAGVRSDTQYF. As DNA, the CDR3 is TGTGCCAGCAGCTTTGCGGGAGTACGGTCAGATACGCAGTATTTT.